The clone carrying this T cell receptor (beta chain) appeared many times. Germline CDR1 reads LNHNV; CDR2 reads YYDKDF (reference sequence). This CDR3 has 15 amino acids. V was pared by 0 bases and J by 0 bases, with 9 bases between. The record originates from a study of blood T cells in healthy people across ages. With a J-beta primer mix and a sample-barcoded 5' primer, a second PCR ran about 6 to 11 cycles. TCRdb used MiXCR to reprocess the 5' RACE reads, holding one entry per CDR3 protein. The sample records approximately 2,000,000 distinct CDR3 sequences, about two fifths being singletons. This receptor was identified in a human donor in good health. Sequencing was done on a sample of blood. The chain couples TRBV15 to TRBJ2-7, with TRBD2 as a possible D gene (5 bases). As DNA, the CDR3 is TGTGCCACCAGCAGAGATCGTGGGAGCTCCTACGAGCAGTACTTC. It is translated as CATSRDRGSSYEQYF.